These T cell receptor beta chains were read from a single sample in a study of early T cells in non-severe SARS-CoV-2 infection. TCRdb reprocessed the 5' RACE reads via MiXCR and lists one record per CDR3 protein. This table holds 40,000 to 45,000 distinct CDR3 sequences, roughly 4.7% found once. Sample: whole blood. These receptor sequences come from an adult who was a healthcare worker with PCR-confirmed SARS-CoV-2 infection or an uninfected control (not recorded which). The CDR3 runs from the conserved cysteine through the conserved F or W. The D gene is left open where the match is weak. Size is omitted from some rows. Given values are once, few, many or a class for expanded clones.

clone_size	v_call	j_call	d_call	cdr3_nt	cdr3_aa
NA	TRBV6-6	TRBJ1-5	NA	TGTGCCAGCAGTTACATGGGGTTAGATCAGCCCCAGCATTTT	CASSYMGLDQPQHF
many	TRBV28	TRBJ2-5	TRBD2	TGTGCCAGCGCTCTAGCGGGAGAGACCCAGTACTTC	CASALAGETQYF
few	TRBV27	TRBJ1-5	TRBD1	TGTGCCAGCAGTCCTCGGACAGGCGGGCAGCCCCAGCATTTT	CASSPRTGGQPQHF
many	TRBV2	TRBJ2-7	NA	TGTGCCAGCACTCCTAGGGTGCTATCCTACGAGCAGTACTTC	CASTPRVLSYEQYF
many	TRBV7-6	TRBJ2-2	NA	TGTGCCAGCAGCTTCTCCAGGAACACCGGGGAGCTGTTTTTT	CASSFSRNTGELFF
NA	TRBV12-3/TRBV12-4	TRBJ2-3	NA	TGTGCCAGCAGTTCCACCTTTAGTAGAGATACGCAGTATTTT	CASSSTFSRDTQYF
many	TRBV11-2	TRBJ2-3	NA	TGTGCCAGCAGCTTAAGGGAAACGGATACGCAGTATTTT	CASSLRETDTQYF
many	TRBV14	TRBJ1-1	NA	TGTGCCAGCAGCCAAGATGGTCCGTACACTGAAGTTTTCTTT	CASSQDGPYTEVFF
NA	TRBV11-2	TRBJ2-2	TRBD1	TGTGCCAGCAGCTTCGGAGACAGGGGGATTATCGGGGAGCTGTTTTTT	CASSFGDRGIIGELFF
NA	TRBV20-1	TRBJ1-1	NA	TGCAGTGCCGCACTGGGCAACACTGAAGCTTTCTTT	CSAALGNTEAFF
medium-sized	TRBV7-9	TRBJ1-1	NA	TGTGCCGGGGAAATGAACACCCAGAACACTGAAGCTTTCTTT	CAGEMNTQNTEAFF
many	TRBV6-5	TRBJ1-1	NA	TGTGCCAGCAGTTACTCGACCAGATACACTGAAGCTTTCTTT	CASSYSTRYTEAFF
many	TRBV12-3/TRBV12-4	TRBJ1-5	TRBD1	TGTGCCAGCAGCCGGGACAGCGTAAATCAGCCCCAGCATTTT	CASSRDSVNQPQHF
many	TRBV25-1	TRBJ1-2	NA	TGTGCCAGCAGTGAGGGGGGGCACGGCTATGGCTACACCTTC	CASSEGGHGYGYTF
many	TRBV6-2/TRBV6-3	TRBJ1-5	TRBD1	TGTGCCAGCAGTCCGACAGGGGAGGGCAATCAGCCCCAGCATTTT	CASSPTGEGNQPQHF
many	TRBV28	TRBJ2-3	NA	TGTGCCAGCACCTTCGGGGGATACACAGATACGCAGTATTTT	CASTFGGYTDTQYF
many	TRBV12-3/TRBV12-4	TRBJ2-3	NA	TGTGCCAGCAAGACGATAGATACGCAGTATTTT	CASKTIDTQYF
many	TRBV7-9	TRBJ2-1	NA	TGTGCCAGCAGACGAATAGTAAATGAGCAGTTCTTC	CASRRIVNEQFF
NA	TRBV5-4	TRBJ2-4	NA	TGTGCCAGCAGCTTGGCGGTAGCCAAAAACATTCAGTACTTC	CASSLAVAKNIQYF
few	TRBV28	TRBJ2-5	TRBD1	TGTGCCAGCGGGACAGGGGTGGAGACCCAGTACTTC	CASGTGVETQYF
many	TRBV7-9	TRBJ2-7	TRBD2	TGTGCCAGCAGCACTAGCGAGAGCTACGAGCAGTACTTC	CASSTSESYEQYF
many	TRBV20-1	TRBJ1-5	NA	TGCAGTGCTAGAGATTGGATGTCGCCCCAGCATTTT	CSARDWMSPQHF
few	TRBV6-6	TRBJ1-3	NA	TGTGCCAGCAGTTACTCGAGAGGCAGAAAAAGCTCTGGAAACACCATATATTTT	CASSYSRGRKSSGNTIYF
many	TRBV5-1	TRBJ2-3	TRBD2	TGCGCCAGCAGCCCGCCACTAGCGGACTTCACAGATACGCAGTATTTT	CASSPPLADFTDTQYF
NA	TRBV6-5	TRBJ2-1	NA	TGTGCCAGCAGGTGGGCACCGAGCTCCTACAATGAGCAGTTCTTC	CASRWAPSSYNEQFF
once	TRBV29-1	TRBJ2-7	NA	TGCAGCGTCCCAAAAGCAGTGGATTTAGCCGAGCAGTACTTC	CSVPKAVDLAEQYF
many	TRBV7-9	TRBJ2-5	TRBD2	TGTGCCAGCAGCTCGGGAGGTGGTTTAGAGACCCAGTACTTC	CASSSGGGLETQYF
many	TRBV12-3/TRBV12-4	TRBJ2-3	TRBD1	TGTGCCAGCAGTTATCCGGGACAGCCTTCAGATACGCAGTATTTT	CASSYPGQPSDTQYF
few	TRBV19	TRBJ2-2	TRBD1	TGTGCCAGTAGTATCGGACAGGGACTTAGCACCGGGGAGCTGTTTTTT	CASSIGQGLSTGELFF
few	TRBV20-1	TRBJ2-3	NA	TGCAGTGCTAGAGATCTAGGACCAACGCAGTATTTT	CSARDLGPTQYF
medium-sized	TRBV7-9	TRBJ1-4	NA	TGTGCCAGCGCTCCGCTTGCAACTAATGAAAAACTGTTTTTT	CASAPLATNEKLFF
many	TRBV18	TRBJ2-7	NA	TGTGCCAGCTCACCGCCGTCGCCGGGGCAATCCTACGAGCAGTACTTC	CASSPPSPGQSYEQYF
many	TRBV6-1	TRBJ2-7	NA	TGTGCCAGCAGTGGGCCTGCGGGACCGGGTGAGGGGGAGCAGTACTTC	CASSGPAGPGEGEQYF
many	TRBV7-6	TRBJ2-5	TRBD2	TGTGCCAGCAGTTGGGCCGGGACTAGCGGAATCGGCCAGTACTTC	CASSWAGTSGIGQYF
few	TRBV5-1	TRBJ1-5	TRBD1	TGCGCCAGCAGCTTGGATGGGACAGAGGGCCAGCCCCAGCATTTT	CASSLDGTEGQPQHF
few	TRBV6-6	TRBJ1-1	NA	TGTGCCAGCAGTCACCTCCCTTGGAGTTTGAACACTGAAGCTTTCTTT	CASSHLPWSLNTEAFF
many	TRBV20-1	TRBJ2-7	NA	TGCAGTGCTTCCGGTCTTAGTCGGAGAGGCTCCTACGAGCAGTACTTC	CSASGLSRRGSYEQYF
few	TRBV5-1	TRBJ2-2	TRBD2	TGCGCCAGCAGAACTTCTAGCGGGAGCGGCACCGGGGAGCTGTTTTTT	CASRTSSGSGTGELFF
once	TRBV12-5	TRBJ1-1	NA	TGTGCTAGTGCCCCAGGGGCGAACACTGAAGCTTTCTTT	CASAPGANTEAFF
many	TRBV28	TRBJ2-7	NA	TGTGCCAGCCTCCGAGGGTATGCCCCGGGCGAGCAGTACTTC	CASLRGYAPGEQYF
many	TRBV7-8	TRBJ2-1	NA	TGTGCCAGCAGCTTAGAACTGGGACTGGCGTACAATGAGCAGTTCTTC	CASSLELGLAYNEQFF
many	TRBV5-1	TRBJ2-1	NA	TGCGCCAGCAGCTCAGGAGGGACAGCAATATCCTACAATGAGCAGTTCTTC	CASSSGGTAISYNEQFF
many	TRBV28	TRBJ1-1	NA	TGTGCCAGCAGTCCAGGGGACAAGAACACTGAAGCTTTCTTT	CASSPGDKNTEAFF
NA	TRBV6-6	TRBJ2-3	TRBD2	TGTGCCAGCAGTCTGGAGCCCGGACTAGCCGCAGATACGCAGTATTTT	CASSLEPGLAADTQYF
many	TRBV5-1	TRBJ2-7	NA	TGCGCCAGCAGCTTAACAGCAGCCTACGAGCAGTACTTC	CASSLTAAYEQYF
few	TRBV5-4	TRBJ2-1	TRBD2	TGTGCCAGTGGACTAGCGGGAGGCGATGAGCAGTTCTTC	CASGLAGGDEQFF
many	TRBV28	TRBJ1-2	NA	TGTGCCAGCAGCCCAAGTGGGTATGGCTACACCTTC	CASSPSGYGYTF
many	TRBV11-2	TRBJ1-3	NA	TGTGCCAGCACCTCTACGACCGGATCTGGAAACACCATATATTTT	CASTSTTGSGNTIYF
few	TRBV30	TRBJ1-1	NA	TGTGCCGGAGACAACATGAACACTGAAGCTTTCTTT	CAGDNMNTEAFF
many	TRBV7-2	TRBJ1-3	TRBD1	TGTGCCAGCAGCTACTCAACAGGGGTTGGAAACACCATATATTTT	CASSYSTGVGNTIYF
many	TRBV11-2	TRBJ2-1	NA	TGTGCCAGCAGCTTAAGGTCCCTACGTTTTAGCTCCTACAATGAGCAGTTCTTC	CASSLRSLRFSSYNEQFF
many	TRBV18	TRBJ1-1	TRBD1	TGTGCCAGCTCACCCAGAGGAGAACCGGGACAGGACCCGAACACTGAAGCTTTCTTT	CASSPRGEPGQDPNTEAFF
many	TRBV7-7	TRBJ2-3	TRBD1	TGTGCTAGCAGCTTCAGGGGGTTCGATACGCAGTATTTT	CASSFRGFDTQYF
many	TRBV7-8	TRBJ1-2	NA	TGTGCCAGCAGCTTAAGCGTGTCAGGGGACTATGGCTACACCTTC	CASSLSVSGDYGYTF
many	TRBV6-1	TRBJ2-3	NA	TGTGCCAGCAGTTCGGGTCGCACAGATACGCAGTATTTT	CASSSGRTDTQYF
many	TRBV7-6	TRBJ2-5	NA	TGTGCCAGCAGCAGAAGGACAGCCCAAGAGACCCAGTACTTC	CASSRRTAQETQYF
many	TRBV10-3	TRBJ2-1	NA	TGTGCCATCAGTGAGTCAGGGTACAATGAGCAGTTCTTC	CAISESGYNEQFF
many	TRBV11-3	TRBJ2-1	NA	TGTGCCAGCAGCCCTACCAGCGGGCTTGAGCAGTTCTTC	CASSPTSGLEQFF
many	TRBV4-1	TRBJ1-6	TRBD1	TGCGCCAGCAGCCATCTACCCCCGGGCGACAGGGGTAATTCACCCCTCCACTTT	CASSHLPPGDRGNSPLHF
NA	TRBV4-1	TRBJ1-1	NA	TGCGCCAGCAGCCAAGATCACGGGGAAGCGAACACTGAAGCTTTCTTT	CASSQDHGEANTEAFF